The 21 T cell receptor beta chains given below trace back to one sample, sequenced in a study of brain T cells in children with intractable seizures. Method: immunoSEQ multiplex PCR; TCRdb's copy keeps in-frame clones and lacks some. The table shows roughly 80,000 clones, with more than 75% occurring only once. The sequenced sample was peripheral blood, obtained at surgery. The receptors derive from a girl aged 2 to 10 with Rasmussen encephalitis and intractable seizures.

The V gene is TRBV18, the J gene TRBJ1-4; the match to TRBD1 covers 10 bases. CDR3 size: 14 residues. Trimming took 4 bases from V and 6 from J; bases not matched to a gene: 2. Germline V gene sequence: CDR1 KGHSH, CDR2 LQKENI. The CDR3 reads CASSRGTGDEKLFF. The CDR3 coding sequence is TGTGCCAGCTCACGTGGGACAGGGGATGAAAAACTGTTTTTT. The full variable domain, with the rest looked up from reference TRBV18 and TRBJ1-4, is NAGVMQNPRHLVRRRGQEARLRCSPMKGHSHVYWYRQLPEEGLKFMVYLQKENIIDESGMPKERFSAEFPKEGPSILRIQQVVRGDSAAYFCASSRGTGDEKLFFGSGTQLSVL.

This chain uses TRBV19 with TRBJ1-1; weak D call: TRBD1 (6 bases). V was clipped by 5 bases and J by 3 bases, with 10 bases between them. The CDR3 is 13 residues long. The germline gives CDR1 LNHDA, CDR2 SQIVND (reference sequence). CDR3 sequence reads: CASSVQGYTEAFF. The CDR3 DNA follows: TGTGCCAGTAGTGTTCAGGGGTACACTGAAGCTTTCTTT. The full variable domain, its missing parts supplied by reference TRBV19 and TRBJ1-1, is DGGITQSPKYLFRKEGQNVTLSCEQNLNHDAMYWYRQDPGQGLRLIYYSQIVNDFQKGDIAEGYSVSREKKESFPLTVTSAQKNPTAFYLCASSVQGYTEAFFGQGTRLTVV.

This rearrangement joins TRBV18 to TRBJ1-6; maybe TRBD1 (5 bases). The ends were cut back, 3 bases at V and 7 bases at J, with 10 bases in the middle. Germline CDR1 reads KGHSH; CDR2 reads LQKENI. The CDR3 has 14 amino acids. CDR3 amino acids: CASSPDQGNSPLHF. As DNA, the CDR3 is TGTGCCAGCTCACCCGACCAGGGAAATTCACCCCTCCACTTT. The variable domain in full, with the rest retrieved from reference TRBV18 and TRBJ1-6, is NAGVMQNPRHLVRRRGQEARLRCSPMKGHSHVYWYRQLPEEGLKFMVYLQKENIIDESGMPKERFSAEFPKEGPSILRIQQVVRGDSAAYFCASSPDQGNSPLHFGNGTRLTVT.

This clone is a singleton in its sample. The chain joins TRBV6-6 to TRBJ2-7; TRBD1 aligns across 8 bases. The CDR3 is made up of 15 amino acids. Germline values: CDR1 MNHNY, CDR2 SVGAGI (reference sequence). Trimming took 6 bases from V and 4 from J; bases not matched to a gene: 11. The CDR3, as DNA: TGTGCCAGCAGGGACTCCGGGACAGGATCATACGAGCAGTACTTC. This translates into CASRDSGTGSYEQYF.

Here the CDR3 reads CASRPTSATDTQYF. The CDR3 nucleotides are TGTGCCAGCAGGCCCACAAGCGCCACAGATACGCAGTATTTT. This rearrangement joins TRBV28 to TRBJ2-3; no firm D call. The germline gives CDR1 MDHEN, CDR2 SYDVKM. The CDR3 consists of 14 residues. With 6 bases removed from V and 2 bases from J, the gap between germline ends came to 12 bases.

The genes are TRBV29-1 and TRBJ2-3; D possibly corresponds to TRBD2 (5 bases). The CDR3 contains 11 residues. Trimming took 8 bases from V and 6 from J, leaving 12 bases between them. Germline lookup yields CDR1 SQVTM and CDR2 ANQGSEA. DNA for the CDR3: TGCAGCACCCGGGGAGCGGATACGCAGTATTTT. Its translation is CSTRGADTQYF.

The table lists this clone with a few counts. This sequence joins TRBV3-1 (or the pseudogene TRBV3-2) and TRBJ2-3; 9 bases are shared with TRBD2. The CDR3 length is 15 residues. Germline trimming cut 2 bases from V and 2 bases from J; bases unmatched to any gene: 2. CDR1 is LGHDT and CDR2 is YNNKEL in the germline V gene (reference sequence). The CDR3 spells CASSQLAGSTDTQYF. CDR3 nucleotide sequence: TGTGCCAGCAGCCAACTAGCGGGGTCCACAGATACGCAGTATTTT.

This chain uses TRBV28 with TRBJ1-5; TRBD1 might be the D (6 bases). Germline assignment: CDR1 MDHEN and CDR2 SYDVKM. The germline V and J ends were trimmed by 6 bases and 3 bases, with 18 bases remaining between them. This CDR3 contains 16 residues. CDR3 region: CASRGALGGNNQPQHF. In DNA, the CDR3 is TGTGCCAGCAGGGGGGCATTGGGGGGGAACAATCAGCCCCAGCATTTT.

The chain combines TRBV4-2 with TRBJ2-1; TRBD2 matches 7 bases. Germline assignment: CDR1 LGHNA and CDR2 YNFKEQ. This CDR3 is 15 amino acids long. The ends lost 0 bases at V and 13 bases at J; junction bases unmatched: 12. The CDR3 reads CASSQDRTSFVFQFF. The CDR3 region has the DNA TGTGCCAGCAGCCAAGATAGGACTAGTTTTGTCTTCCAGTTCTTC.

V and J are TRBV6-1 and TRBJ1-6, with 8 nucleotides matching TRBD1. J gave up 7 bases and V 3 bases, and 2 bases lay outside the gene matches. The CDR3 is made up of 14 amino acids. The germline gives CDR1 MNHNS, CDR2 SASEGT. This chain's CDR3 is CASSETGVNSPLHF. Written as DNA, the CDR3 is TGTGCCAGCAGTGAGACAGGGGTCAATTCACCCCTCCACTTT.

The V gene is TRBV20-1, the J gene TRBJ1-6, with D possibly matching TRBD1 (5 bases). Trimming left V 6 bases short and J 9 bases short, with 9 bases between. CDR3 size: 11 residues. Per the germline V gene, CDR1 is DFQATT and CDR2 is SNEGSKA (reference sequence). The CDR3 is CSAGRGSPLHF. DNA for the CDR3: TGCAGTGCCGGTAGGGGTTCACCCCTCCACTTT.

The chain joins TRBV4-1 to TRBJ1-1; D is possibly TRBD1 (5 bases). V dropped 5 bases and J dropped 0 bases, with 7 bases sitting between them. The germline V gene encodes CDR1 MGHRA and CDR2 YSYEKL. The CDR3 runs 13 residues. The CDR3 bases are TGCGCCAGCAGCTACAGGATGAACACTGAAGCTTTCTTT. Translating gives CASSYRMNTEAFF.

The chain has TRBV28 and TRBJ1-1, with D possibly matching TRBD1 (6 bases). Trimming stripped 11 bases from V and 1 base from J, with 17 bases between. The CDR3 totals 14 residues. In germline, CDR1 is MDHEN, CDR2 SYDVKM. CDR3 DNA sequence: TGTGCCGTGGGGAGTGAGGGGGGGAACACTGAAGCTTTCTTT. It codes for CAVGSEGGNTEAFF. The whole variable domain, remainder taken from reference TRBV28 and TRBJ1-1, is DVKVTQSSRYLVKRTGEKVFLECVQDMDHENMFWYRQDPGLGLRLIYFSYDVKMKEKGDIPEGYSVSREKKERFSLILESASTNQTSMYLCAVGSEGGNTEAFFGQGTRLTVV.

This clone was observed once. The rearrangement joins TRBV11-3 to TRBJ2-5, with 12 bases lining up with TRBD2. V was pared by 1 base and J by 5 bases, with 5 bases of the junction left unmatched. CDR1 SGHNT and CDR2 YENEEA come from the germline V gene. The CDR3 loop spans 16 amino acids. The CDR3 spells CASSLVLAGGLETQYF. The CDR3 DNA follows: TGTGCCAGCAGCTTAGTGCTAGCGGGAGGGTTGGAGACCCAGTACTTC.

The J gene is TRBJ1-5, the V gene TRBV7-9; possible D gene TRBD1, 5 bases. CDR3 size: 14 residues. Germline CDR1 and CDR2: SEHNR and FQNEAQ (reference sequence). V was clipped by 4 bases and J by 1 base, with 8 bases between them. This CDR3 reads CASSSRDSNQPQHF. CDR3 sequence (DNA): TGTGCCAGCAGCTCCCGGGACAGCAATCAGCCCCAGCATTTT.

The gene calls are TRBV6-5 and TRBJ1-1, with a tentative D call TRBD1 (5 bases). Germline CDR1 is MNHEY and CDR2 is SVGAGI. Deletions cut 8 bases from V and 3 bases from J, with 13 bases between. The CDR3 consists of 13 residues. This CDR3 is CASGGDGDTEAFF. The CDR3 nucleotides are TGTGCCAGCGGAGGGGATGGGGACACTGAAGCTTTCTTT.

The gene calls are TRBV15 and TRBJ1-5; 7 bases agree with TRBD1. This CDR3 has 19 residues. Germline V CDR1 and CDR2: LNHNV, YYDKDF (reference sequence). J gave up 2 bases and V 3 bases, and 16 bases lay outside the gene matches. The CDR3 region is CATSSRQTGKANGNQPQHF. DNA for the CDR3: TGTGCCACCAGCAGCAGGCAGACAGGGAAGGCAAATGGCAATCAGCCCCAGCATTTT.

This clone has just one count. This chain joins TRBV4-2 and TRBJ1-3; D gene uncertain. The CDR3 spans 16 residues. The V gene's germline CDR1 is LGHNA and CDR2 YNFKEQ. V was clipped by 1 base and J by 13 bases, with 23 bases between them. CDR3 in amino acids: CASSQGRYSGNMMIYF. In nucleotides, the CDR3 is TGTGCCAGCAGCCAAGGAAGGTACTCTGGAAACATGATGATATATTTT.

The V call is TRBV6-5, the J call TRBJ2-7; 11 bases fit TRBD2. V was pared by 6 bases and J by 4 bases, with 8 bases of the junction left unmatched. There are 15 residues in the CDR3. The germline gives CDR1 MNHEY, CDR2 SVGAGI. The CDR3 is CASRTLTSGGYEQYF. The CDR3 region has the DNA TGTGCCAGCAGAACTCTAACTAGCGGGGGTTACGAGCAGTACTTC.

The J gene is TRBJ2-3, the V gene TRBV28; 11 nucleotides agree with TRBD2. The CDR3 runs to 14 residues. V shed 6 bases and J 7 bases; nucleotides not matched to a gene: 6. Germline V gene sequence: CDR1 MDHEN, CDR2 SYDVKM. CDR3 in amino acids: CASSGETSGNTQYF. In nucleotides, the CDR3 is TGTGCCAGCAGCGGGGAGACTAGCGGGAATACGCAGTATTTT.

The chain carries TRBV12-5 and TRBJ1-2, with D perhaps matching TRBD1 (5 bases). V lost 5 bases and J lost 4, with 11 bases in between. Germline V CDR1 and CDR2: LGHNT, FRNRAP. The CDR3 has 13 amino acids. The CDR3 DNA sequence: TGTGCTAGTGGTATTGACAGTCTCTATGGCTACACCTTC. Translated: CASGIDSLYGYTF.